This paragraph covers one TCR beta chain sequence. Its antigen is still unknown. Trimming took 2 bases from V and 2 from J; bases not matched to a gene: 10. There are 19 residues in the CDR3. Germline V gene lookup returns CDR1 MDHEN and CDR2 SYDVKM. The sample originates from a study of cytomegalovirus exposure and HLA in healthy donors. Overall study results and limits: A later analysis found TCR association rates differed by HLA locus, highest for DRB1 and lowest for HLA-C. Excluded: some indistinguishable V segments such as TRBV6-2 and TRBV6-3. The study labeled more than 150 TCR beta chains cytomegalovirus-associated.

Vbeta (60) and Jbeta (13) primers were used in the PCR. Profiled with immunoSEQ multiplex PCR; TCRdb holds only in-frame clones, not every one. The sample contains about 160,000 clones, roughly 85% of which appear only once. This TCR derives from a boy aged 2 to 10 in good health and CMV-seronegative. Sequenced material: PBMCs. V and J are TRBV28 and TRBJ2-1, with 12 bases fitting TRBD2. The CDR3 loop is CASSLIPSGRVHPYNEQFF. CDR3 in DNA: TGTGCCAGCAGTTTAATCCCTAGCGGGAGGGTTCATCCCTACAATGAGCAGTTCTTC.